This passage covers 17 T cell receptor beta chains from one sample sequenced in a study of blood T cell repertoires in COVID-19 (dated by TCRdb to the early 2020s). Library preparation used the immunoSEQ multiplex PCR assay. TCRdb obtained this table from immuneACCESS and retained in-frame rearrangements with V and J assigned. These tables miss some clones; where compared with another copy, unresolved V genes account for less than half of the shortfall, and the remainder is unexplained. For this sample the table gives a few hundred thousand clones, of which around 89% were detected only once. The ten largest clones capture 1% to 1.3% of the sample. Sequences were obtained from PBMCs or T cells enriched from blood (not recorded which). The receptors stem from a man aged 25-45 years who had recovered from COVID-19.

The chain employs TRBV19 and TRBJ2-7, with 10 bases identical to TRBD1. This CDR3 contains 13 residues. V dropped 5 bases and J dropped 6; count of bases not matched to a gene: 4. The germline CDR1 and CDR2 sequences are LNHDA and SQIVND (reference sequence). The CDR3 loop reads CASSGTGASEQYF. The CDR3 DNA reads TGTGCCAGTAGTGGGACAGGGGCTAGCGAGCAGTACTTC.

The CDR3 DNA reads as TGTGCCAGCAGCTCGGGACTAGCGGGAGGGGGGGAAGTACACGAGCAGTACTTC. It is translated as CASSSGLAGGGEVHEQYF. The gene calls are TRBV7-9 and TRBJ2-7; TRBD2 matches at 16 bases. The CDR3 contains 18 residues. Trimming removed 4 bases from V and 5 bases from J; junction bases left unmatched: 11. Germline values: CDR1 SEHNR, CDR2 FQNEAQ (reference sequence).

V and J are TRBV19 and TRBJ2-7, with 9 bases that match TRBD2. The V gene's germline CDR1 is LNHDA and CDR2 SQIVND (reference sequence). The V gene end was trimmed by 5 bases and the J gene end by 5 bases; junction bases not matched to a gene: 13. The CDR3 loop spans 16 amino acids. CDR3 protein: CASSLETSGRLNEQYF. DNA for the CDR3: TGTGCCAGTAGTCTCGAGACTAGCGGCCGTCTGAACGAGCAGTACTTC.

J is TRBJ2-4 and V is TRBV30; 9 bases align to TRBD2. This CDR3 region has 16 residues. V shed 0 bases, J shed 0 bases, and the junction held 3 bases outside the gene matches. Germline values: CDR1 GTSNPN, CDR2 SVGIG (reference sequence). The CDR3 region is CAWSVLAGLAKNIQYF. The DNA for the CDR3 is TGTGCCTGGAGTGTACTAGCGGGTTTAGCCAAAAACATTCAGTACTTC.

The chain uses TRBV7-9 and TRBJ1-1; D unresolved. CDR1 is SEHNR and CDR2 is FQNEAQ in the germline V gene (reference sequence). V was pared by 1 base and J by 0 bases, with 9 bases between. This CDR3 is built from 15 residues. CDR3 protein: CASSLGRTLNTEAFF. CDR3 DNA sequence: TGTGCCAGCAGCTTAGGGCGGACTCTGAACACTGAAGCTTTCTTT. The variable domain in full, completed from reference TRBV7-9 and TRBJ1-1, reads DTGVSQNPRHKITKRGQNVTFRCDPISEHNRLYWYRQTLGQGPEFLTYFQNEAQLEKSRLLSDRFSAERPKGSFSTLEIQRTEQGDSAMYLCASSLGRTLNTEAFFGQGTRLTVV.

The V gene is TRBV6-2 or TRBV6-3, the J gene TRBJ2-7; unclear D gene. Trimming shortened V by 5 bases and J by 3 bases, and 17 bases separated the two germline ends. The CDR3 loop spans 15 amino acids. Germline values: CDR1 MNHEY, CDR2 SVGEGT. CDR3: CASSRIAIPVYEQYF. The CDR3, as DNA: TGTGCCAGCAGTCGTATCGCCATCCCAGTCTACGAGCAGTACTTC.

The rearrangement joins TRBV6-5 to TRBJ1-5, with D unresolved. This CDR3 has 13 residues. Trimming removed 7 bases from V and 4 bases from J, with 11 bases in between. CDR1 MNHEY and CDR2 SVGAGI come from the germline V gene. The CDR3 nucleotides read TGTGCCAGCATCCCAGGTTTTAATCAGCCCCAGCATTTT. It translates to CASIPGFNQPQHF.

Details on this clone: Other DNA sequences in the sample encode the same CDR3. The genes are TRBV28 and TRBJ2-7; D possibly corresponds to TRBD1 (6 bases). V was trimmed by 2 bases and J by 3 bases, leaving 8 bases between them. The CDR3 has 13 residues. Germline V gene data show CDR1 as MDHEN and CDR2 as SYDVKM. CDR3 sequence reads: CASSLQGNYEQYF. CDR3 DNA: TGTGCCAGCAGTTTACAGGGGAACTACGAGCAGTACTTC.

This chain uses TRBV24-1 with TRBJ2-3; D is uncertain. Trimming removed 6 bases at V and 2 bases at J, with 5 bases between. The CDR3 runs 12 residues. Germline values: CDR1 KGHDR, CDR2 SFDVKD. CDR3 nucleotide sequence: TGTGCCACCAGTCGCTACACAGATACGCAGTATTTT. Protein: CATSRYTDTQYF.

The rearrangement uses TRBV11-2 and TRBJ2-7; 8 nucleotides line up with TRBD1. The V gene end was trimmed by 1 base and the J gene end by 4 bases; junction bases not matched to a gene: 9. The CDR3 covers 16 residues. The germline V gene has CDR1 SGHAT and CDR2 FQNNGV. CDR3 amino acids: CASSLGAQGAQYEQYF. Written as DNA, the CDR3 is TGTGCCAGCAGCTTAGGGGCCCAGGGGGCGCAGTACGAGCAGTACTTC. Variable domain in full (rest from reference TRBV11-2 and TRBJ2-7): EAGVAQSPRYKIIEKRQSVAFWCNPISGHATLYWYQQILGQGPKLLIQFQNNGVVDDSQLPKDRFSAERLKGVDSTLKIQPAKLEDSAVYLCASSLGAQGAQYEQYFGPGTRLTVT.

The chain links TRBV19 to TRBJ1-4; weak D call: TRBD1 (5 bases). Germline V gene sequence: CDR1 LNHDA, CDR2 SQIVND (reference sequence). The length of the CDR3 is 15 residues. Trimming stripped 3 bases from V and 3 bases from J, with 11 bases between. The CDR3 DNA reads as TGTGCCAGTAGTATCCCGAGACAGTCTAATGAAAAACTGTTTTTT. Translating it yields CASSIPRQSNEKLFF. Full variable domain (rest looked up from reference TRBV19 and TRBJ1-4): DGGITQSPKYLFRKEGQNVTLSCEQNLNHDAMYWYRQDPGQGLRLIYYSQIVNDFQKGDIAEGYSVSREKKESFPLTVTSAQKNPTAFYLCASSIPRQSNEKLFFGSGTQLSVL.

This clone was counted between two and nine times. The V gene is TRBV28, the J gene TRBJ1-4; no definite D call. The CDR3 runs to 13 residues. Trimming removed 4 bases at V and 3 bases at J, with 6 bases between. The germline V gene encodes CDR1 MDHEN and CDR2 SYDVKM. CDR3 DNA: TGTGCCAGCAGTTACTTATCTAATGAAAAACTGTTTTTT. Translation gives CASSYLSNEKLFF.

The rearrangement joins TRBV28 to TRBJ1-5, with 7 nucleotides matching TRBD1. The germline V gene encodes CDR1 MDHEN and CDR2 SYDVKM. Trimming took 6 bases from V and 4 from J; bases not matched to a gene: 9. This CDR3 contains 15 residues. Here the CDR3 DNA reads TGTGCCAGCAGCGGTAGGGACAGACCAAATCAGCCCCAGCATTTT. Protein sequence: CASSGRDRPNQPQHF.

V is TRBV19 and J is TRBJ1-2, with D possibly TRBD1 on 6 matching bases. Germline lookup yields CDR1 LNHDA and CDR2 SQIVND (reference sequence). The CDR3 has 13 residues. V lost 10 bases and J 9 bases, leaving 21 bases between the germline ends. This CDR3 is CATRGADSWSYTF. The DNA for the CDR3 is TGTGCCACGCGGGGGGCAGACTCATGGAGCTACACCTTC.

DNA of the CDR3: TGTGCCAGCAGTTTAGACAGTGGGCACAATCAGCCCCAGCATTTT. Translating it yields CASSLDSGHNQPQHF. The genes are TRBV6-4 and TRBJ1-5, with D perhaps matching TRBD1 (5 bases). The CDR3 spans 15 residues. Trimming removed 5 bases at V and 3 bases at J, with 14 bases between. CDR1 is MRHNA and CDR2 is SNTAGT in the germline V gene.

The genes are TRBV19 and TRBJ2-2; D unresolved. Germline-derived CDR1 and CDR2 are LNHDA and SQIVND (reference sequence). The CDR3 has 15 residues. V was trimmed by 6 bases and J by 4 bases, leaving 15 bases between them. CDR3 loop: CASSTLLSSTGELFF. CDR3 DNA: TGTGCCAGTAGCACCCTTCTTAGCAGCACCGGGGAGCTGTTTTTT.

This clone has only a few counts. The chain carries TRBV28 and TRBJ1-2, with D possibly TRBD1 on 6 matching bases. Germline values: CDR1 MDHEN, CDR2 SYDVKM. The CDR3 totals 14 residues. V dropped 2 bases and J dropped 2 bases, with 9 bases sitting between them. CDR3 sequence (DNA): TGTGCCAGCAGTTTACTCCAGGGGAACTATGGCTACACCTTC. Its translation: CASSLLQGNYGYTF.